The source of this T cell receptor beta chain is a study of cytomegalovirus exposure and HLA in healthy donors. PCR involved 60 Vbeta and 13 Jbeta primers. Only in-frame clones appear in the TCRdb table, and some are missing; sequencing was by immunoSEQ multiplex PCR. This sample has some 190,000 clones, with roughly 76% found just once. Trimming pared 3 bases from V and 1 base from J, leaving 7 bases between. CDR3 length: 14 amino acids. Germline V gene sequence: CDR1 KGHSH, CDR2 LQKENI. The sequence was collected from a woman aged 25-40 years in good health and CMV-seropositive. What was sequenced was PBMCs. The rearrangement joins TRBV18 to TRBJ1-3, with D maybe TRBD1 (5 bases). CDR3 residues: CASSPQGSGNTIYF. CDR3 nucleotides: TGTGCCAGCTCACCCCAGGGATCTGGAAACACCATATATTTT.